These 6 T cell receptor beta chains share one sample of origin, sequenced in a study of vaccination and CD4 T cells after COVID-19. Their specific antigens are unknown. Sequenced with the Oncomine TCR Beta short-read assay was DNA taken from cultured CD4+ T cells. TCRdb processed the PCR reads anew with MiXCR; each CDR3 protein has one entry. There are about 15,000 distinct CDR3 sequences in the sample; 43% occur only once, and 4.5% to 7% lies in the top ten. Treatment denoted: approximately 11-day PBMC culture with coronavirus spike peptide pools or control peptides (ViraFEST assay). The material was CD4+ T cells from blood, cultured in vitro, obtained before SARS-CoV-2 vaccination. The receptors derive from a human donor who had recovered from COVID-19.

DNA of the CDR3: TGTGCCAGCAGCCCAGGGTCCGGGGTGGGCTACACCTTC. Translation: CASSPGSGVGYTF. The V and J genes are TRBV12-3 or TRBV12-4 and TRBJ1-2, with TRBD1 as a possible D gene (5 bases). This CDR3 has 13 amino acids. V lost 6 bases to trimming and J lost 8 bases, with 16 bases between them.

This chain connects TRBV20-1 to TRBJ2-7; D call uncertain. Germline V gene data show CDR1 as DFQATT and CDR2 as SNEGSKA (reference sequence). The CDR3 loop spans 13 amino acids. The ends were cut back, 2 bases at V and 7 bases at J, with 15 bases in the middle. In DNA form, the CDR3 reads TGCAGTGCTAGAAGTGACGGTCCCTGGGAGCAGTACTTC. Translating gives CSARSDGPWEQYF.

The rearrangement uses TRBV7-3 and TRBJ1-2, with 12 bases matching TRBD1. V gave up 1 base and J gave up 8 bases; unmatched junction bases: 11. Per the germline V gene, CDR1 is SGHTA and CDR2 is FQGTGA. The CDR3 sequence is 17 residues long. In DNA, the CDR3 is TGTGCCAGCAGCTTAAATCCCCCCGGGACAGGGGGCGCCGGCTACACCTTC. Its translation: CASSLNPPGTGGAGYTF. Filled out from reference TRBV7-3 and TRBJ1-2, the complete variable domain reads GAGVSQTPSNKVTEKGKYVELRCDPISGHTALYWYRQSLGQGPEFLIYFQGTGAADDSGLPNDRFFAVRPEGSVSTLKIQRTERGDSAVYLCASSLNPPGTGGAGYTFGSGTRLTVV.

The chain carries TRBV6-5 and TRBJ1-6, with TRBD1 as a possible D gene (5 bases). Trimming cost V 4 bases and J 8 bases, with 6 bases left between them. Germline-derived CDR1 and CDR2 are MNHEY and SVGAGI. The CDR3 has 12 amino acids. In nucleotides, the CDR3 is TGTGCCAGCAGTTCGACAGATTCACCCCTCCACTTT. Its protein is CASSSTDSPLHF.

The rearrangement uses TRBV6-2 or TRBV6-3 and TRBJ2-3; D tentatively reads TRBD1 or TRBD2 (5 bases each). This CDR3 comprises 16 residues. The V end was cut by 2 bases, the J end by 2 bases, with 14 bases between. In germline, CDR1 is MNHEY, CDR2 SVGEGT. The chain's CDR3 is CASSYGTRQSTDTQYF. CDR3 nucleotides: TGTGCCAGCAGTTACGGGACCCGACAGTCCACAGATACGCAGTATTTT.

The chain uses TRBV7-8 and TRBJ2-7; D may correspond to TRBD1 or TRBD2 (5 bases each). The CDR3 has 11 residues. Germline lookup yields CDR1 SGHVS and CDR2 FQNEAQ. Trimming removed 3 bases at V and 6 bases at J, with 6 bases between. This chain's CDR3 is CASSFGGEQYF. CDR3 coding DNA: TGTGCCAGCAGCTTTGGGGGCGAGCAGTACTTC.